A single sample gave rise to the 20 T cell receptor beta chains below, sequenced in a study of PD-1 blockade in classical Hodgkin lymphoma (TCRdb year 2020). The time point label for this specimen denotes: cycle 1 day 1 (C1D1), immediately before nivolumab initiation. Every trial patient had relapsed following autologous stem cell transplantation, and prior brentuximab vedotin exposure was what differed among cohorts A, B and C. Library prep was done by the immunoSEQ multiplex PCR assay. The table was pulled from immuneACCESS by TCRdb, which kept in-frame rearrangements only. Such tables lose some clones; where checked, under half of the loss comes from unresolved V genes, and the rest has no known cause. The sample table shows about 97,000 clones, and 65% to 85% are seen once. The ten largest account for 12% of the sample. This material consisted of peripheral blood mononuclear cells (PBMCs), taken at baseline. The origin of the receptors is a human donor with classical Hodgkin lymphoma.

CDR3 DNA: TGCGCCAGCAGCTTGGAAGGACAGGAGCAGTTCTTC. This translates into CASSLEGQEQFF. The rearrangement joins TRBV5-1 to TRBJ2-1; maybe TRBD1 (6 bases). CDR3 size: 12 residues. The germline V gene encodes CDR1 SGHRS and CDR2 YFSETQ. Deletions cut 0 bases from V and 10 bases from J, with 8 bases between. Full variable domain (rest looked up from reference TRBV5-1 and TRBJ2-1): KAGVTQTPRYLIKTRGQQVTLSCSPISGHRSVSWYQQTPGQGLQFLFEYFSETQRNKGNFPGRFSGRQFSNSRSEMNVSTLELGDSALYLCASSLEGQEQFFGPGTRLTVL.

The rearrangement links TRBV7-3 to TRBJ2-1, with 10 bases fitting TRBD2. CDR1 and CDR2 (germline): SGHTA, FQGTGA. Losses at the gene ends were 6 bases for V and 0 bases for J; bases not matched to a gene: 2. The CDR3 extends over 15 amino acids. This chain's CDR3 is CASRPSGSSYNEQFF. In nucleotides, the CDR3 is TGTGCCAGCAGACCTAGCGGGAGCTCCTACAATGAGCAGTTCTTC.

As to this clone: Other DNA sequences within the sample encode an identical CDR3. This sequence joins TRBV14 and TRBJ1-2; D not certain. Germline CDR1 SGHDN, CDR2 FVKESK. This CDR3 is 13 amino acids long. Trimming cost V 1 base and J 0 bases, with 3 bases left between them. CDR3 sequence (DNA): TGTGCCAGCAGCCAAGGCACTAACTATGGCTACACCTTC. This sequence encodes CASSQGTNYGYTF.

The V and J genes are TRBV7-2 and TRBJ2-3, with D unresolved. Trimming left V 5 bases short and J 3 bases short, with 6 bases between. CDR1 is SGHTA, CDR2 FQGNSA, per germline. CDR3 length equals 12 residues. CDR3 in amino acids: CASSPQTDTQYF. In nucleotides, the CDR3 is TGTGCCAGCAGCCCCCAGACAGATACGCAGTATTTT. The full variable domain, in which reference TRBV7-2 and TRBJ2-3 provide the parts outside the CDR3, is GAGVSQSPSNKVTEKGKDVELRCDPISGHTALYWYRQSLGQGLEFLIYFQGNSAPDKSGLPSDRFSAERTGGSVSTLTIQRTQQEDSAVYLCASSPQTDTQYFGPGTRLTVL.

This chain joins TRBV19 and TRBJ1-1; the D gene is possibly TRBD1 (6 bases). CDR3 size: 13 residues. V lost 6 bases and J lost 6, with 14 bases in between. CDR1 is LNHDA, CDR2 SQIVND, per germline (reference sequence). The CDR3 loop reads CASSNGGIAEAFF. CDR3 nucleotides: TGTGCCAGTAGCAATGGGGGCATCGCTGAAGCTTTCTTT.

The chain recombines TRBV29-1 with TRBJ1-2; 8 bases line up with TRBD1. Trimming at V came to 6 bases and at J to 4 bases, leaving 16 bases not matched to a gene. CDR1 and CDR2 from the germline V gene are SQVTM and ANQGSEA. The CDR3 has 16 amino acids. In nucleotides, the CDR3 is TGCAGCGTCAAAGGGACAGGTTCCCTTCCCATCTATGGCTACACCTTC. It encodes CSVKGTGSLPIYGYTF.

This chain joins TRBV5-1 and TRBJ2-2, with D possibly being TRBD1 (6 bases). This CDR3 spans 17 amino acids. The V end was cut by 3 bases, the J end by 4 bases, with 19 bases between. The germline CDR1 and CDR2 sequences are SGHRS and YFSETQ. As DNA, the CDR3 is TGCGCCAGCAGCTCTGGGGGCCCGAGAGCCGGCACCGGGGAGCTGTTTTTT. Translation: CASSSGGPRAGTGELFF. Supplemented by reference TRBV5-1 and TRBJ2-2, the full variable domain reads KAGVTQTPRYLIKTRGQQVTLSCSPISGHRSVSWYQQTPGQGLQFLFEYFSETQRNKGNFPGRFSGRQFSNSRSEMNVSTLELGDSALYLCASSSGGPRAGTGELFFGEGSRLTVL.

This clone was observed a few times. The chain is built from TRBV9 and TRBJ1-1; the match to TRBD1 covers 8 bases. Germline assignment: CDR1 SGDLS and CDR2 YYNGEE. The J segment lost 5 bases and the V segment lost 0 bases, leaving 6 bases of the junction unmatched. The CDR3 has 15 residues. This chain's CDR3 is CASSVAQGAPTEAFF. The DNA of the CDR3 is TGTGCCAGCAGCGTAGCGCAGGGGGCGCCGACTGAAGCTTTCTTT.

This chain joins TRBV4-1 and TRBJ1-1, with 7 positions matching TRBD1. The CDR3 has 15 amino acids. Trimming cost V 0 bases and J 5 bases; bases outside gene matches: 6. Per germline, CDR1 MGHRA and CDR2 YSYEKL. DNA for the CDR3: TGCGCCAGCAGCCAAGATAGAGGGGGCAAAACTGAAGCTTTCTTT. Protein product: CASSQDRGGKTEAFF.

The V and J genes are TRBV27 and TRBJ2-5; D is undetermined. The V end was cut by 2 bases, the J end by 1 base, with 17 bases between. The CDR3 length is 17 residues. The germline V gene encodes CDR1 MNHEY and CDR2 SMNVEV (reference sequence). The DNA for the CDR3 is TGTGCCAGCAGTTTAAGGTTTTTTTCCGGCCTCCAAGAGACCCAGTACTTC. Protein: CASSLRFFSGLQETQYF.

This clone has a single count. The rearrangement joins TRBV10-3 to TRBJ1-5, with a weak D call TRBD1 (5 bases). Trimming left V 2 bases short and J 6 bases short, with 14 bases between. The CDR3 is made up of 15 amino acids. Germline-derived CDR1 and CDR2 are ENHRY and SYGVKD. The CDR3 reads CAISEQGLNTQPQHF. CDR3 in DNA: TGTGCCATCAGTGAGCAGGGATTGAACACTCAGCCCCAGCATTTT.

The chain is built from TRBV28 and TRBJ2-2; D unclear. The CDR3 loop spans 13 amino acids. Germline CDR1 and CDR2: MDHEN and SYDVKM. Trimming removed 8 bases from V and 4 bases from J, with 11 bases in between. CDR3 nucleotides: TGTGCCAGCCGGGTCTTTATCACCGGGGAGCTGTTTTTT. Its translation: CASRVFITGELFF.

This clone was seen a few times. The V and J genes are TRBV6-1 and TRBJ1-5; 7 bases are shared with TRBD1. Germline V CDR1 and CDR2: MNHNS, SASEGT. V trimming: 1 base; J trimming: 7 bases; junction bases outside the gene matches: 4. The CDR3 extends over 14 amino acids. The CDR3 coding sequence is TGTGCCAGCAGTGAAGGACAGGGAGGACAGCCCCAGCATTTT. Its translation is CASSEGQGGQPQHF.

The chain recombines TRBV19 with TRBJ2-7; 9 nucleotides match TRBD1. Germline V gene lookup returns CDR1 LNHDA and CDR2 SQIVND (reference sequence). This CDR3 is built from 14 residues. V was clipped by 5 bases and J by 5 bases; unmatched bases: 7. CDR3 DNA: TGTGCCAGTAGTCCCGGGACAGGGCGAGACGAGCAGTACTTC. As protein: CASSPGTGRDEQYF.

The rearrangement links TRBV28 to TRBJ1-1; D unresolved. Trimming pared 6 bases from V and 1 base from J, leaving 9 bases between. Germline values: CDR1 MDHEN, CDR2 SYDVKM. This CDR3 spans 13 amino acids. CDR3 DNA sequence: TGTGCCAGCAGCCCCGGGAGGAACACTGAAGCTTTCTTT. Translation: CASSPGRNTEAFF.

This chain links TRBV7-6 with TRBJ1-5, with no clear D. The V end lost 5 bases, the J end lost 7 bases, and 18 bases lay between the germline ends. CDR1 and CDR2 (germline): SGHVS, FNYEAQ. The CDR3 is made up of 15 amino acids. The CDR3 bases are TGTGCCAGCAGCGCTAGTGGGAAAGCCAGGCAGCCCCAGCATTTT. Amino acids: CASSASGKARQPQHF.

The J gene is TRBJ1-2, the V gene TRBV10-1; no firm D call. Trimming took off 0 bases at V and 2 bases at J, with 13 bases between the two ends. CDR1 and CDR2 (germline): WNHNN, SYGVQD (reference sequence). CDR3 length equals 16 residues. CDR3 region: CASSESFGFMNYGYTF. DNA of the CDR3: TGCGCCAGCAGTGAGTCGTTTGGGTTCATGAACTATGGCTACACCTTC.

The gene calls are TRBV6-5 and TRBJ2-3; the match to TRBD2 covers 9 bases. The CDR3 totals 15 residues. Looked up from germline, CDR1 is MNHEY and CDR2 is SVGAGI. With V trimmed by 6 bases and J by 0 bases, 4 bases remained unmatched. This chain's CDR3 is CASSPLAGSTDTQYF. The DNA of the CDR3 is TGTGCCAGCAGCCCTCTAGCGGGAAGCACAGATACGCAGTATTTT.

The V gene is TRBV11-2, the J gene TRBJ2-7; TRBD2 matches 11 bases. The CDR3 has 17 amino acids. Germline loops: CDR1 SGHAT, CDR2 FQNNGV. V lost 0 bases and J lost 4; bases outside the gene matches: 8. In DNA, the CDR3 is TGTGCCAGCAGCTTAGACCGAACTAGCGGGGGAAAATACGAGCAGTACTTC. Translating gives CASSLDRTSGGKYEQYF.

The J gene is TRBJ2-3, the V gene TRBV7-2; D remains unclear. The V end was cut by 2 bases, the J end by 5 bases, with 5 bases between. Germline CDR1 is SGHTA and CDR2 is FQGNSA. This CDR3 comprises 12 residues. The CDR3 DNA is TGTGCCAGCAGCTTACTAGGAGATACGCAGTATTTT. Protein sequence: CASSLLGDTQYF.